This is a list of T cell receptor beta chains from one sample in a study of T cell clones after liver transplantation. Sequencing was performed with immunoSEQ multiplex PCR; in TCRdb, only in-frame clones are kept and a portion is missing. The sample has 55,000 to 75,000 clones, around three quarters seen once. The specimen was CD4+ T cells from blood, collected at the approximately 15-month timepoint. These TCRs come from a human patient who received a liver transplant. Some T cells may originate from the graft donor. CDR3s include the opening cysteine and the closing phenylalanine or tryptophan. D genes are given only for firm matches. A clone size is listed for some rows: how often the clone was seen (once, few, many), or a class if it is expanded.

j_call	d_call	clone_size	v_call	cdr3_aa	cdr3_nt
TRBJ2-7	TRBD1	-	TRBV28	CASINRGIREQYF	TGTGCCAGCATAAACAGGGGGATACGAGAGCAGTACTTC
TRBJ2-3	TRBD1	-	TRBV28	CASSLYQGQEYF	TGTGCCAGCAGCCTTTACCAGGGACAGGAGTATTTT
TRBJ2-5	-	-	TRBV19	CASSWAGGEQETQYF	TGTGCCAGTAGCTGGGCCGGGGGAGAGCAAGAGACCCAGTACTTC
TRBJ1-1	TRBD1	-	TRBV7-9	CASSSPGQGPFAAFF	TGTGCCAGCAGCTCACCGGGACAGGGGCCTTTTGCAGCTTTCTTT
TRBJ2-1	TRBD2	-	TRBV28	CASSPPGTAGGFRYEQFF	TGTGCCAGCAGTCCACCCGGAACAGCGGGAGGTTTTAGGTATGAGCAGTTCTTC
TRBJ2-1	TRBD1	-	TRBV5-4	CASSLDMTGDNEQFF	TGTGCCAGCAGCCTTGATATGACAGGGGACAATGAGCAGTTCTTC
TRBJ1-2	-	-	TRBV28	CASSLGTQNYGYTF	TGTGCCAGCAGTTTAGGGACACAGAACTATGGCTACACCTTC
TRBJ2-1	-	-	TRBV7-7	CASSSYRDGEQFF	TGTGCTAGCAGCTCCTACAGGGATGGTGAGCAGTTCTTC
TRBJ2-2	-	-	TRBV6-1	CASSAVNTGELFF	TGTGCCAGCAGCGCAGTAAACACCGGGGAGCTGTTTTTT
TRBJ1-1	-	-	TRBV13	CASSLGDGRGDTEAFF	TGTGCCAGCAGCCTAGGGGACGGGCGCGGGGACACTGAAGCTTTCTTT
TRBJ2-1	-	once	TRBV28	CASRGTPNGMNKFF	TGTGCCAGCCGGGGGACACCGAATGGAATGAATAAGTTCTTC
TRBJ1-1	TRBD1	-	TRBV19	CASSARTGGWVEAFF	TGTGCCAGTAGTGCTCGGACAGGGGGCTGGGTTGAAGCTTTCTTT
TRBJ2-5	-	-	TRBV11-3	CASSRGRVETQYF	TGTGCCAGCAGCCGTGGCAGGGTTGAGACCCAGTACTTC
TRBJ1-2	-	-	TRBV2	CASSPGTGYGYTF	TGTGCCAGCAGCCCGGGAACAGGCTATGGCTACACCTTC
TRBJ2-1	TRBD2	-	TRBV29-1	CSADGGVDEQFF	TGCAGCGCGGATGGGGGGGTCGATGAGCAGTTCTTC
TRBJ1-4	-	-	TRBV27	CASSSSYNEKLFF	TGTGCCAGCAGTTCCAGCTATAATGAAAAACTGTTTTTT
TRBJ2-3	TRBD2	-	TRBV7-9	CASSRASGVSTDTQYF	TGTGCCAGCAGCCGAGCTAGCGGGGTTAGCACAGATACGCAGTATTTT
TRBJ1-6	-	-	TRBV11-3	CASSSRGPAYNSPLHF	TGTGCCAGCAGCTCCCGCGGTCCCGCCTATAATTCACCCCTCCACTTT
TRBJ1-5	-	-	TRBV23-1	CASSQWGEPQHF	TGCGCCAGCAGTCAATGGGGGGAGCCCCAGCATTTT
TRBJ2-3	TRBD1	-	TRBV5-4	CASSWEQGADTQYF	TGTGCCAGCAGCTGGGAACAGGGGGCAGATACGCAGTATTTT
TRBJ2-5	-	-	TRBV7-7	CASSLSVGGRETQYF	TGTGCTAGCAGCTTAAGCGTAGGCGGTAGGGAGACCCAGTACTTC
TRBJ2-5	-	-	TRBV5-1	CASSLRTEKETQYF	TGCGCCAGCAGCCTACGGACAGAGAAAGAGACCCAGTACTTC
TRBJ2-4	-	few	TRBV28	CASSRGHMDGENIQYF	TGTGCCAGCAGTCGCGGACACATGGATGGAGAAAACATTCAGTACTTC
TRBJ1-1	TRBD1	-	TRBV19	CASSTGGVGNTEAFF	TGTGCCAGTAGTACAGGGGGCGTAGGGAACACTGAAGCTTTCTTT
TRBJ2-3	TRBD2	-	TRBV5-1	CASSPQLAGSTDTQYF	TGCGCCAGCAGCCCCCAACTAGCGGGGAGCACAGATACGCAGTATTTT
TRBJ2-5	TRBD2	-	TRBV7-2	CASSRGSQETQYF	TGTGCCAGCAGCCGCGGGAGTCAAGAGACCCAGTACTTC
TRBJ1-1	TRBD1	-	TRBV27	CASSFGTGLNTEAFF	TGTGCCAGCAGTTTCGGGACAGGGTTGAACACTGAAGCTTTCTTT
TRBJ1-6	TRBD1	-	TRBV19	CASSIPTGDSPLHF	TGTGCCAGTAGTATTCCCACAGGGGATTCACCCCTCCACTTT
TRBJ1-2	-	-	TRBV19	CASNDAGGSNYGYTF	TGTGCCAGTAATGATGCCGGGGGATCCAACTATGGCTACACCTTC
TRBJ1-4	-	few	TRBV6-1	CASSEGGRFATNEKLFF	TGTGCCAGCAGTGAAGGGGGCAGGTTTGCAACTAATGAAAAACTGTTTTTT
TRBJ1-2	TRBD1	-	TRBV2	CASSHPGQAVLLPPYGYTF	TGTGCCAGCAGCCACCCGGGACAGGCGGTTCTCCTTCCACCCTATGGCTACACCTTC
TRBJ2-6	-	-	TRBV9	CASSAFSIGAGANVLTF	TGTGCCAGCAGCGCTTTCTCAATTGGGGCTGGGGCCAACGTCCTGACTTTC
TRBJ2-5	-	-	TRBV5-4	CASRNQTQETQYF	TGTGCCAGCAGAAACCAGACACAAGAGACCCAGTACTTC
TRBJ2-5	TRBD1	-	TRBV7-9	CASSFTGADGETQYF	TGTGCCAGCAGCTTTACAGGGGCCGATGGGGAGACCCAGTACTTC
TRBJ2-5	-	-	TRBV5-6	CASSFQGYQETQYF	TGTGCCAGCAGCTTCCAAGGCTATCAAGAGACCCAGTACTTC
TRBJ1-4	-	-	TRBV4-2	CASSQVGAPGRPDGGEKLFF	TGTGCCAGCAGCCAAGTGGGGGCCCCGGGACGCCCTGACGGGGGTGAAAAACTGTTTTTT
TRBJ1-1	-	few	TRBV5-6	CASSLPMNTEAFF	TGTGCCAGCAGCTTGCCCATGAACACTGAAGCTTTCTTT
TRBJ2-3	-	-	TRBV5-1	CASSVSRTDTQYF	TGCGCCAGCAGCGTTAGCCGGACAGATACGCAGTATTTT
TRBJ2-1	TRBD2	few	TRBV6-5	CASRKLASEEQFF	TGTGCCAGCAGAAAACTAGCGTCGGAAGAGCAGTTCTTC
TRBJ2-7	-	-	TRBV11-2	CASSLDSLNREQYF	TGTGCCAGCAGCTTAGATTCCCTTAACAGGGAGCAGTACTTC
TRBJ2-2	TRBD1	many	TRBV5-8	CASSLKRTGTTGELFF	TGTGCCAGCAGCTTGAAGAGGACAGGGACCACCGGGGAGCTGTTTTTT
TRBJ2-1	-	-	TRBV5-1	CASRAGLGDEQFF	TGCGCCAGCCGTGCGGGTCTAGGGGATGAGCAGTTCTTC
TRBJ2-2	-	-	TRBV6-1	CASSPTRTGELFF	TGTGCCAGCAGCCCGACTCGCACCGGGGAGCTGTTTTTT
TRBJ1-5	-	-	TRBV11-2	CASSMDTVQPQHF	TGTGCCAGCAGCATGGACACAGTTCAGCCCCAGCATTTT
TRBJ2-3	TRBD1	few	TRBV5-1	CASSPQGSGNPDTQYF	TGCGCCAGCAGCCCACAGGGGAGTGGGAACCCAGATACGCAGTATTTT
TRBJ2-7	-	few	TRBV5-6	CASSLRAASYEQYF	TGTGCCAGCAGCTTGAGGGCTGCATCCTACGAGCAGTACTTC
TRBJ2-1	-	-	TRBV5-1	CASSLQTTGAEQFF	TGCGCCAGCAGCTTGCAAACCACGGGGGCTGAGCAGTTCTTC
TRBJ1-1	-	-	TRBV7-8	CASSLRGGDTEAFF	TGTGCCAGCAGCTTAAGAGGAGGGGACACTGAAGCTTTCTTT
TRBJ2-3	-	-	TRBV19	CASSEGLAPDTQYF	TGTGCCAGTAGTGAGGGGCTAGCCCCAGATACGCAGTATTTT
TRBJ2-7	-	-	TRBV28	CASRTLQGSEQYF	TGTGCCAGCAGAACATTACAGGGTTCCGAGCAGTACTTC
TRBJ2-7	-	few	TRBV2	CASGGSPLPSTEQYF	TGTGCCAGCGGGGGGTCTCCTTTACCCTCGACCGAGCAGTACTTC